This T cell receptor beta chain is drawn from a study of blood T cell repertoires in COVID-19. Germline loops: CDR1 SGHTA, CDR2 FQGTGA. The CDR3 consists of 14 residues. The V end was cut by 5 bases, the J end by 4 bases, with 15 bases between. Here immunoSEQ multiplex PCR was the method, and the copy in TCRdb shows in-frame clones only, minus some. The sample contains over 55,000 clones, over 70% of which appear only once. The chain joins TRBV7-3 to TRBJ2-7, with a weak D call TRBD2 (5 bases). Material: peripheral blood. This clonotype was obtained from a man aged 45-65 years with active COVID-19. The CDR3 loop is CASSRSHGIYEQYF. The CDR3 nucleotides read TGTGCCAGCAGCCGCAGTCACGGGATTTACGAGCAGTACTTC. Together with reference TRBV7-3 and TRBJ2-7, the CDR3 gives the full variable domain: GAGVSQTPSNKVTEKGKYVELRCDPISGHTALYWYRQSLGQGPEFLIYFQGTGAADDSGLPNDRFFAVRPEGSVSTLKIQRTERGDSAVYLCASSRSHGIYEQYFGPGTRLTVT.